This T cell receptor (beta chain) was sequenced during a study of somatic mutations in cytotoxic T cells in rheumatoid arthritis. Study as a whole: Certain V beta antibody-stained T-cell populations, V beta1+ cells sequenced for TCRB among them, were flow-sorted to nearly 100% purity.

As for this clone: Its antigen is currently unknown.

Points from the study as a whole: For about an eighth of the roughly 60 patients, a single CD8+ clone accounted for more than 20% of CD8+ cells.

Per the germline V gene, CDR1 is SGDLS and CDR2 is YYNGEE. This CDR3 region has 16 residues. Germline trimming cut 0 bases from V and 2 bases from J; bases unmatched to any gene: 8. The healthy control blood donors were under 65% female, with median age approximately 61 years (range about 20-75). Some clones are missing from TCRdb's copy, which holds only in-frame ones; the method was immunoSEQ multiplex PCR. The table includes about 8,600 clones, approximately 75% detected once. V gene TRBV9 combines with J gene TRBJ2-7, with 7 bases that match TRBD1. The material sequenced was CD8+ T cells sorted from blood. The source is a woman aged 45-59 years in good health. CDR3 DNA sequence: TGTGCCAGCAGCGTAGACCCCTGGACAGGAGCCTACGAGCAGTACTTC. Amino acid sequence: CASSVDPWTGAYEQYF.